The 2 T cell receptor beta chains below were found in one sample sequenced in a study of blood T cells in healthy people across ages (dated by TCRdb to the mid-2010s). The library was generated by 5' RACE. The sample was run on an Illumina HiSeq 2500. A second PCR of about 6 to 12 cycles was run with a J-beta primer mix and a sample-barcoded 5' primer. TCRdb reprocessed the public reads (quality trimming at Q25 with fastp, clone calling with MiXCR) and kept in-frame beta chains. Under each unique CDR3 protein, matching rows form one entry showing the most common genes and DNA. In all, the sample holds about 500,000 distinct CDR3 sequences, and under 30% of those were seen once. Jointly, the top ten make up just under 9% of the sample. This sample was shared with a second study, whose subject was T cells of mothers and their children.

The sample was blood. The receptors derive from a boy under 18 in good health.

V gene TRBV6-5 combines with J gene TRBJ2-3; D is possibly TRBD1 or TRBD2 (6 bases each). Trimming stripped 4 bases from V and 4 bases from J, with 18 bases between. The CDR3 extends over 16 amino acids. CDR1 and CDR2 (germline): MNHEY, SVGAGI. CDR3 nucleotide sequence: TGTGCCAGCAGTTCCAGACTAGTACAGGGAGCAGATACGCAGTATTTT. Protein sequence: CASSSRLVQGADTQYF.

There are many counts of this clonotype. J is TRBJ2-3 and V is TRBV29-1, with D possibly being TRBD2 (5 bases). Germline V gene lookup returns CDR1 SQVTM and CDR2 ANQGSEA. Between the trimmed V and J ends, which lost 7 bases and 6 bases, there was a span of 11 bases. The CDR3 has 11 residues. CDR3 sequence (DNA): TGCAGCGGCGACGAGCGGGATACGCAGTATTTT. Amino acid sequence: CSGDERDTQYF.